This TCR beta chain comes out of a study of CD8 T cells in Susac syndrome. Study-wide findings and caveats: Susac-specific public clones in total CD8+ repertoires numbered some 16; in CD8+ TEMRA repertoires, they numbered 4 to 6.

This clonotype was found once. No antigen is known for it. The RNA, 0.5 to 1 ug, was put through reverse transcription using random hexamers. Amplification of TCR beta CDR3 used immunoSEQ multiplex PCR across 54 Vbeta and 13 Jbeta. TCRdb processed the immunoSEQ multiplex PCR reads anew with MiXCR; each CDR3 protein has one entry. The sample holds 65,000 to 95,000 distinct CDR3 sequences, 85% to 95% seen once. There are 15 residues in the CDR3. Trimming pared 6 bases from V and 3 bases from J, leaving 17 bases between. Germline V gives CDR1 LNHNV, CDR2 YYDKDF (reference sequence). Source material: CD8+ T cells from PBMCs. The chain carries TRBV15 and TRBJ1-2; tentative D call: TRBD1 (6 bases). The receptor was derived from a human donor with Susac syndrome. Here the CDR3 reads CATSSQGPPDYGYTF. CDR3 bases: TGTGCCACCAGTTCTCAGGGGCCCCCGGACTATGGCTACACCTTC.